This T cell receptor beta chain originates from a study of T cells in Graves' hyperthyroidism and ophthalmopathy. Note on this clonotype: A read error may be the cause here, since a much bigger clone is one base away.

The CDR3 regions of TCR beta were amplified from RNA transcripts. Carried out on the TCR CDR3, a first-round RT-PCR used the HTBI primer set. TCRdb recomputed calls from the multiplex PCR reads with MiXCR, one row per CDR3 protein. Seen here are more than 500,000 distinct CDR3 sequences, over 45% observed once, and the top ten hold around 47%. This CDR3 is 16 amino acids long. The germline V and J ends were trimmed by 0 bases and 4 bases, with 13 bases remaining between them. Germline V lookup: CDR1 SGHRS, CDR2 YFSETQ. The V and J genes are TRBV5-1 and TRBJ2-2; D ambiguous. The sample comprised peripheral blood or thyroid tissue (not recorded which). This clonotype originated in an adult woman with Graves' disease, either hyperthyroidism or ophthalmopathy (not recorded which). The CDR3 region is CASSLGVVGFTGELFF. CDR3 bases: TGCGCCAGCAGCTTGGGAGTTGTAGGGTTCACCGGGGAGCTGTTTTTT.